Listed here is a single T cell receptor beta chain. Its antigen is not known. The sample belongs to a study of T cell repertoires in cytomegalovirus infection. Study-wide context: Peptides in the study included HLA-C-restricted and HLA-B-restricted CMV epitopes. Based on public TCR beta signatures, there were indications of CMV infection and of a matching HLA type. Study-level findings and limits: CMV-specific TCR beta clonotypes restricted by HLA-C were the ones dominating the ex vivo response. CMV carriers with the relevant HLA were identified by cumulative public TCR beta family frequency.

Via MiXCR, TCRdb re-called the reads, giving one row per CDR3 protein. Here the sample spans approximately 100,000 distinct CDR3 sequences, roughly 39% being singletons. V trimming: 6 bases; J trimming: 5 bases; junction bases outside the gene matches: 12. The CDR3 spans 15 residues. The germline gives CDR1 MNHEY, CDR2 SVGEGT. This clonotype originated in a human donor in good health (CMV status not recorded). Some clones in this sample may be carry-over from other donors' samples. The chain employs TRBV6-2 or TRBV6-3 and TRBJ2-7, with 8 bases aligning to TRBD1. Here the sequenced sample was CD8+ T cells from cultured PBMCs, taken from culture after CMV antigen stimulation. The CDR3 region is CASSPPDRAVHEQYF. The CDR3 bases are TGTGCCAGCAGCCCTCCGGACAGGGCTGTCCACGAGCAGTACTTC.